These T cell receptor beta chains were read from a single sample in a study of blood T cell repertoires in COVID-19. Profiled with immunoSEQ multiplex PCR; TCRdb holds only in-frame clones, not every one. The table lists 90,000 to 100,000 clones, 70% to 90% of them singletons. Sequenced: peripheral blood. The receptors were sampled from a man between 65 and 79 years old with acute or convalescent COVID-19. The CDR3 runs from the conserved cysteine through the conserved F or W. Fields, in order: V gene, CDR3 length, clone size, D gene, J gene, CDR3 protein, CDR3 DNA. The D gene is left open where the match is weak. The size entry is marked missing in some rows and otherwise reads once, few, many or a size class.

>TRBV5-4|15|once|NA|TRBJ2-2
CASSNPVAGTGELFF
TGTGCCAGCAGCAACCCTGTGGCAGGCACCGGGGAGCTGTTTTTT
>TRBV5-1|17|NA|TRBD1|TRBJ2-2
CASSLVQGAHFDGELFF
TGCGCCAGCAGCTTGGTACAGGGGGCTCACTTCGACGGGGAGCTGTTTTTT
>TRBV5-1|14|NA|TRBD1|TRBJ1-2
CASSRDSINYGYTF
TGCGCCAGCAGCCGGGACAGCATAAACTATGGCTACACCTTC
>TRBV11-2|16|NA|NA|TRBJ1-5
CASSSGTFNSNQPQHF
TGTGCCAGCAGCTCTGGGACATTCAATAGCAATCAGCCCCAGCATTTT
>TRBV6-1|15|NA|TRBD1|TRBJ1-1
CASSEQGQVGTEAFF
TGTGCCAGCAGTGAACAGGGACAGGTAGGCACTGAAGCTTTCTTT
>TRBV21-1|20|NA|NA|TRBJ1-5
CASSTYPPRAANYSNQPQHF
TGTGCCAGCAGCACCTACCCACCCAGGGCCGCTAATTATAGCAATCAGCCCCAGCATTTT
>TRBV5-4|14|NA|NA|TRBJ2-1
CASSLVGLSNEQFF
TGTGCCAGCAGCTTGGTGGGACTCTCCAATGAGCAGTTCTTC
>TRBV19|12|NA|TRBD1|TRBJ2-5
CASRTGRETQYF
TGTGCCAGCCGGACAGGGAGAGAGACCCAGTACTTC
>TRBV14|15|NA|TRBD2|TRBJ2-2
CASSQVRGGPGELFF
TGTGCCAGCAGCCAAGTACGGGGGGGCCCCGGGGAGCTGTTTTTT
>TRBV7-8|15|NA|NA|TRBJ2-7
CASSNYRAPEEEQYF
TGTGCCAGCAGCAACTACAGGGCGCCAGAGGAAGAGCAGTACTTC
>TRBV9|16|NA|TRBD2|TRBJ2-3
CASSLRGAGGTDTQYF
TGTGCCAGCAGCCTAAGGGGAGCGGGGGGCACAGATACGCAGTATTTT
>TRBV19|13|NA|NA|TRBJ1-1
CASKFGANTEAFF
TGTGCCAGTAAGTTCGGAGCGAACACTGAAGCTTTCTTT
>TRBV19|17|NA|NA|TRBJ2-6
CASSISLGGAGANVLTF
TGTGCCAGTAGTATATCATTAGGGGGGGCCGGGGCCAACGTCCTGACTTTC
>TRBV2|14|once|TRBD1|TRBJ1-5
CASSLDRDGQPQHF
TGTGCCAGCAGTCTGGACAGGGACGGTCAGCCCCAGCATTTT
>TRBV12-3/TRBV12-4|13|NA|NA|TRBJ2-1
CASSPTGYNEQFF
TGTGCCAGCAGTCCGACAGGATACAATGAGCAGTTCTTC
>TRBV6-6|15|NA|NA|TRBJ2-2
CASRNDRLNTGELFF
TGTGCCAGCAGAAACGACAGGCTGAACACCGGGGAGCTGTTTTTT
>TRBV27|13|NA|NA|TRBJ2-7
CASRRTEGAEQYF
TGTGCCAGCAGGCGCACTGAAGGGGCTGAGCAGTACTTC
>TRBV6-5|13|NA|NA|TRBJ1-1
CASTETMNTEAFF
TGTGCCAGCACCGAGACAATGAACACTGAAGCTTTCTTT
>TRBV30|12|NA|TRBD1|TRBJ1-1
CAWSSRDSPSIF
TGTGCCTGGAGCTCTCGGGACAGTCCAAGCATCTTT
>TRBV3-1/TRBV3-2|13|NA|NA|TRBJ1-2
CASSQGPDYGYTF
TGTGCCAGCAGCCAAGGTCCCGACTATGGCTACACCTTC
>TRBV6-5|14|NA|TRBD1|TRBJ1-1
CASSYSHRGTEAFF
TGTGCCAGCAGTTACTCCCACAGGGGGACTGAAGCTTTCTTT
>TRBV6-5|13|NA|NA|TRBJ2-2
CASRGGAGGELFF
TGTGCCAGCAGGGGGGGGGCTGGCGGGGAGCTGTTTTTT
>TRBV19|16|NA|TRBD1|TRBJ1-5
CASSPTGGAGNQPQHF
TGTGCCAGTAGCCCAACAGGGGGCGCGGGCAATCAGCCCCAGCATTTT
>TRBV2|13|NA|NA|TRBJ2-3
CASERATGDTQYF
TGTGCCAGCGAGCGAGCTACGGGGGATACGCAGTATTTT
>TRBV2|17|NA|NA|TRBJ1-5
CASSRKGTLDSNQPQHF
TGTGCCAGCAGCCGGAAGGGGACACTGGATAGCAATCAGCCCCAGCATTTT
>TRBV5-1|13|NA|NA|TRBJ1-1
CASSWGQNTEAFF
TGCGCCAGCAGCTGGGGACAGAACACTGAAGCTTTCTTT
>TRBV6-1|14|once|NA|TRBJ1-5
CASSETGGRGPQHF
TGTGCCAGCAGTGAAACGGGGGGAAGGGGGCCCCAGCATTTT
>TRBV28|14|NA|NA|TRBJ1-6
CASGEEGLASPLHF
TGTGCCAGCGGGGAGGAGGGACTGGCTTCACCCCTCCACTTT
>TRBV5-1|15|NA|TRBD1|TRBJ1-2
CASSPDRDSGYGYTF
TGCGCCAGCAGCCCCGACAGGGATTCAGGCTATGGCTACACCTTC
>TRBV7-8|14|NA|TRBD1|TRBJ1-5
CASSPGTGRQPQHF
TGTGCCAGCAGCCCGGGGACAGGTCGTCAGCCCCAGCATTTT
>TRBV24-1|18|NA|TRBD1|TRBJ2-2
CATSAPDRDPEGHRGAVF
TGTGCCACCAGTGCCCCTGACAGGGACCCCGAAGGACACCGGGGAGCTGTTTTT
>TRBV19|15|NA|NA|TRBJ2-1
CASSTRVAHLNEQFF
TGTGCCAGTAGTACCAGGGTGGCACACTTAAATGAGCAGTTCTTC
>TRBV15|17|NA|NA|TRBJ2-6
CATSGGDRSSGANVLTF
TGTGCCACCAGCGGGGGGGACAGGTCGTCCGGGGCCAACGTCCTGACTTTC
>TRBV30|13|few|NA|TRBJ1-1
CARLEPMNTEAFF
TGTGCCCGCCTAGAGCCTATGAACACTGAAGCTTTCTTT
>TRBV4-1|18|NA|TRBD2|TRBJ2-1
CASKGLAGGPERYNEQFF
TGCGCCAGCAAAGGACTAGCGGGGGGTCCCGAACGATACAATGAGCAGTTCTTC
>TRBV2|15|NA|NA|TRBJ2-5
CASSQVGSSGETQYF
TGTGCCAGCAGTCAGGTGGGCAGTTCTGGGGAGACCCAGTACTTC
>TRBV7-6|14|NA|NA|TRBJ1-2
CASSSEGGQDGYTF
TGTGCCAGCAGCTCAGAGGGTGGGCAGGATGGCTACACCTTC